This TCR beta chain was documented in a study of cytomegalovirus exposure and HLA in healthy donors. 60 Vbeta and 13 Jbeta primers were used in PCR. Profiled with immunoSEQ multiplex PCR; TCRdb holds only in-frame clones, not every one. The sample consists of about 190,000 clones, around 84% of them appearing once. J lost 0 bases, V lost 1 base, and 0 bases had no gene match. Germline CDR1 is SGHTA and CDR2 is FQGNSA. This CDR3 comprises 16 residues. Despite likely unrecorded immune exposures, the donors were nominally healthy at the time of sampling. The chain recombines TRBV7-2 with TRBJ2-6, with 7 bases fitting TRBD1. This receptor was taken from a woman in her forties or fifties in good health and CMV-seropositive. Material: PBMCs. The chain's CDR3 is CASSLEGASGANVLTF. Here the CDR3 DNA reads TGTGCCAGCAGCTTAGAGGGGGCCTCTGGGGCCAACGTCCTGACTTTC. Based on the CDR3 plus reference TRBV7-2 and TRBJ2-6, the full variable domain is GAGVSQSPSNKVTEKGKDVELRCDPISGHTALYWYRQSLGQGLEFLIYFQGNSAPDKSGLPSDRFSAERTGGSVSTLTIQRTQQEDSAVYLCASSLEGASGANVLTFGAGSRLTVL.